Listed below are T cell receptor beta chains from one sample, sequenced in a study of blood T cell repertoires in COVID-19. Only in-frame clones appear in the TCRdb table, and some are missing; sequencing was by immunoSEQ multiplex PCR. Of approximately 51,000 clones in the sample, 75% to 90% were seen once. Sequenced material: peripheral blood. All receptors come from a woman older than 75 with COVID-19, enrolled during active disease. Both conserved end residues are part of each CDR3. Each record gives: V gene, CDR3 protein.

TRBV13,CASSYTETTYNEQFF
TRBV10-3,CAISGGPADSNQPQHF
TRBV5-1,CASSPTSGSQTQYF
TRBV10-3,CAISEIGTRTDTQYF
TRBV2,CASSTPGTATDTQYF
TRBV11-2,CASSLTPEGAGNTIYF
TRBV30,CAWSWTPNQPQHF
TRBV18,CASSLTRNTEAFF
TRBV4-1,CASSQPLTGRYNEQFF
TRBV5-4,CASSLGDTTYEQYF
TRBV19,CASSIWRGGPDTQYF
TRBV6-5,CASSSTRVGTDTQYF
TRBV18,CASSPRDRGSGYTF
TRBV7-9,CASRTGQGGTEAFF
TRBV6-6,CASSLGTAYEQYF
TRBV18,CASSPEGLNTEAFF
TRBV7-8,CASSHVGGLTDTEAFF